These 3 T cell receptor beta chains were sequenced from one sample in a study of T cell repertoires in cytomegalovirus infection. Their recognized antigens are unknown. TCRdb re-derived calls from the reads in MiXCR, one entry per CDR3 protein. The sample includes 160,000 or so distinct CDR3 sequences, approximately 21% of them seen just once. The sample here was CD8+ T cells from cultured PBMCs, taken from culture after CMV antigen stimulation. The receptor source for this set is a human donor in good health (CMV status not recorded). Some clones in this sample may be carry-over from other donors' samples.

The chain recombines TRBV15 with TRBJ2-6, with 9 bases identical to TRBD1. The germline CDR1 and CDR2 sequences are LNHNV and YYDKDF (reference sequence). V lost 5 bases and J lost 1; bases outside the gene matches: 9. The CDR3 length is 18 residues. The CDR3 DNA reads as TGTGCCACCAGCTTCCCGGGACAGGGCTTTTCTGGGGCCAACGTCCTGACTTTC. As protein: CATSFPGQGFSGANVLTF.

The chain links TRBV6-2 or TRBV6-3 to TRBJ2-5; no reliable D call. Germline assignment: CDR1 MNHEY and CDR2 SVGEGT. Trimming removed 2 bases at V and 2 bases at J, with 12 bases between. The CDR3 totals 15 residues. The CDR3 bases are TGTGCCAGCAGTTACATCGACACAGTTCAAGAGACCCAGTACTTC. This gives the protein CASSYIDTVQETQYF.

J is TRBJ2-5 and V is TRBV7-6; D remains ambiguous. This CDR3 is built from 12 residues. Looked up from germline, CDR1 is SGHVS and CDR2 is FNYEAQ. V was pared by 2 bases and J by 5 bases, with 6 bases between. The CDR3 nucleotides read TGTGCCAGCAGCTTATACGAGGAGACCCAGTACTTC. Protein sequence: CASSLYEETQYF.